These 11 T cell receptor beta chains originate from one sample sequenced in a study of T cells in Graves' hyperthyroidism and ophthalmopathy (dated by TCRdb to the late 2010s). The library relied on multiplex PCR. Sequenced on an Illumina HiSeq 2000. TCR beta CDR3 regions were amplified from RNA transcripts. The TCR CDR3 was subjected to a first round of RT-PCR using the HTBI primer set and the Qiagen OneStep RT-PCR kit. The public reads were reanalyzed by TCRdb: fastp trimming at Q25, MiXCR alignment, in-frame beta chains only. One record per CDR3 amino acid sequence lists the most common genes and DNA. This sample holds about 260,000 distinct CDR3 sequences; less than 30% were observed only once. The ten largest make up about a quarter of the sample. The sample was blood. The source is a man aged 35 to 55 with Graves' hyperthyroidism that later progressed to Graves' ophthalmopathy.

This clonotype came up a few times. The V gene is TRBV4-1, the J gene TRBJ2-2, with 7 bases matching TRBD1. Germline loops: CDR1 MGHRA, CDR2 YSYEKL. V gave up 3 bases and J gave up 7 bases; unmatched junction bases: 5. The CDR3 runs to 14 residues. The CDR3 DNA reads TGCGCCAGCAGCCACGACAGGGTTGGCGGGGAGCTGTTTTTT. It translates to CASSHDRVGGELFF.

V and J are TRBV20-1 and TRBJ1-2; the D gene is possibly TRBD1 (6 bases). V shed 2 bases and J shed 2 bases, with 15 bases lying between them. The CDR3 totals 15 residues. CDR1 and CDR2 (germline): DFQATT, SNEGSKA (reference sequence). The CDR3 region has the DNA TGCAGTGCTAGAACCACAAAGGGGGAAAACTATGGCTACACCTTC. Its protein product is CSARTTKGENYGYTF.

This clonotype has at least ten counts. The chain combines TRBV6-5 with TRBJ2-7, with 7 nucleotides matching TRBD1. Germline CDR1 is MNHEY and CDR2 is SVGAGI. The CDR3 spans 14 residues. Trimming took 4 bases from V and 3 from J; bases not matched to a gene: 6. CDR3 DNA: TGTGCCAGCAGTTTATCCGGGACAGTCTACGAGCAGTACTTC. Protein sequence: CASSLSGTVYEQYF.

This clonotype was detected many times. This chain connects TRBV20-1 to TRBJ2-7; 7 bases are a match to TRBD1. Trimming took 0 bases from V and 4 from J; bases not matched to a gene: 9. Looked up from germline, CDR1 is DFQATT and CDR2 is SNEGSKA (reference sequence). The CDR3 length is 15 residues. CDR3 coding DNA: TGCAGTGCTAGAGATCGACAGGGTCCCTCATACGAGCAGTACTTC. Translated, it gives CSARDRQGPSYEQYF.

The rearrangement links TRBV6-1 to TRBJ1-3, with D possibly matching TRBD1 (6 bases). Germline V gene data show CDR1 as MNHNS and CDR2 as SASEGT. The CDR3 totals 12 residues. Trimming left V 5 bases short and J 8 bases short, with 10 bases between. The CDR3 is CASSLGADTIYF. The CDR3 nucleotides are TGTGCCAGCAGTCTGGGGGCGGACACCATATATTTT.

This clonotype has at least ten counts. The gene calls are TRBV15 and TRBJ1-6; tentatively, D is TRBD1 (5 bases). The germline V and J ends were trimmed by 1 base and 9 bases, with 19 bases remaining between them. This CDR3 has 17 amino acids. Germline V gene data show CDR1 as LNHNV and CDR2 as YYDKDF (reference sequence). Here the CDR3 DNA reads TGTGCCACCAGCAGAGTTCTAACAGGACGGACGTTTTCACCCCTCCACTTT. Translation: CATSRVLTGRTFSPLHF. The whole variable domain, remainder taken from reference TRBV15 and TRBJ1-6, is DAMVIQNPRYQVTQFGKPVTLSCSQTLNHNVMYWYQQKSSQAPKLLFHYYDKDFNNEADTPDNFQSRRPNTSFCFLDIRSPGLGDTAMYLCATSRVLTGRTFSPLHFGNGTRLTVT.

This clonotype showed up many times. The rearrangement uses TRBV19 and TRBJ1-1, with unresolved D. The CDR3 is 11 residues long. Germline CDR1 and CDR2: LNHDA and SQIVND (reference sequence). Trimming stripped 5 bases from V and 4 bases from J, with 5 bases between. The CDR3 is CASSQITEAFF. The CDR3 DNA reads TGTGCCAGTAGTCAAATCACTGAAGCTTTCTTT.

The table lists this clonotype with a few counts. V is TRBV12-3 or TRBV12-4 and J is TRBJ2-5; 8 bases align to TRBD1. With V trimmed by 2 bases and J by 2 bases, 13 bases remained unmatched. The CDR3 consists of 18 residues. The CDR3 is CASSLSGGGWVAQETQYF. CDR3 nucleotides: TGTGCCAGCAGTTTATCAGGGGGCGGATGGGTCGCGCAAGAGACCCAGTACTTC.

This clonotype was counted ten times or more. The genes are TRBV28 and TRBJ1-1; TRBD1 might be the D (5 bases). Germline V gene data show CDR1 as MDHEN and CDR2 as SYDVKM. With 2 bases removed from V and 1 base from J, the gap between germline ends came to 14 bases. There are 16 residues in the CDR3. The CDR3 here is CASSLTGGAGNTEAFF. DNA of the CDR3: TGTGCCAGCAGTTTAACAGGTGGGGCAGGGAACACTGAAGCTTTCTTT.

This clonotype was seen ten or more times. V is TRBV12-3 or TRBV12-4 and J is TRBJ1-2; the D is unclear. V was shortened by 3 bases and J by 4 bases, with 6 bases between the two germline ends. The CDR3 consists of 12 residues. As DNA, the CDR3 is TGTGCCAGCAGTTTTTCCGGCTATGGCTACACCTTC. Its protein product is CASSFSGYGYTF.

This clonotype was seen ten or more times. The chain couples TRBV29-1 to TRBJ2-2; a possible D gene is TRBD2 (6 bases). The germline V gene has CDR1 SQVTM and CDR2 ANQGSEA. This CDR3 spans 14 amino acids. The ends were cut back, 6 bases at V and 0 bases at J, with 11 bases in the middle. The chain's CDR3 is CSVRRESNTGELFF. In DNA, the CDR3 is TGCAGCGTGCGCCGGGAGTCGAACACCGGGGAGCTGTTTTTT.